Presented here are 18 T cell receptor beta chains from one specimen sequenced in a study of CD8 T cells in ankylosing spondylitis. TCRdb recomputed calls from the 5' RACE reads with MiXCR, one row per CDR3 protein. The table shows under 200,000 distinct CDR3 sequences, with under 14% occurring only once. The sequenced material came from blood, either unsorted or a sorted T cell fraction (not recorded which). The receptor set was obtained from a male donor with ankylosing spondylitis or in good health (not recorded which).

This clonotype was counted at least ten times. The chain is built from TRBV20-1 and TRBJ2-2, with 9 bases aligning to TRBD1. Looked up from germline, CDR1 is DFQATT and CDR2 is SNEGSKA (reference sequence). This CDR3 region has 19 residues. The V gene end was trimmed by 1 base and the J gene end by 0 bases; junction bases not matched to a gene: 12. CDR3 sequence reads: CSARGDRDDSISNTGELFF. The CDR3 nucleotides are TGCAGTGCTAGAGGGGACAGGGACGACTCGATTTCGAACACCGGGGAGCTGTTTTTT.

This clonotype was detected many times. The chain joins TRBV5-1 to TRBJ1-2; TRBD1 might be the D (6 bases). V lost 0 bases, J lost 3 bases, and 9 bases lay in between. CDR1 is SGHRS, CDR2 YFSETQ, per germline. The CDR3 is 14 amino acids. The CDR3 DNA reads as TGCGCCAGCAGCTTGGACAGGGTCGACTATGGCTACACCTTC. This translates into CASSLDRVDYGYTF.

J is TRBJ2-1 and V is TRBV2; possible D gene TRBD1, 6 bases. The CDR3 has 15 amino acids. CDR1 is SNHLY and CDR2 is FYNNEI in the germline V gene. V lost 2 bases, J lost 4 bases, and 12 bases lay in between. CDR3 sequence reads: CASSERDTLYNEQFF. As DNA, the CDR3 is TGTGCCAGCAGTGAACGGGACACCCTGTACAATGAGCAGTTCTTC.

This clonotype was detected many times. This chain joins TRBV10-3 and TRBJ1-3, with unresolved D. This CDR3 is 14 amino acids long. V shed 6 bases and J shed 0 bases, with 9 bases lying between them. The germline V gene encodes CDR1 ENHRY and CDR2 SYGVKD. CDR3 nucleotides: TGTGCCATCAGCACCGGTCTCTCTGGAAACACCATATATTTT. Its protein is CAISTGLSGNTIYF.

V gene TRBV5-1 combines with J gene TRBJ1-1; D remains ambiguous. The germline gives CDR1 SGHRS, CDR2 YFSETQ. Trimming stripped 5 bases from V and 3 bases from J, with 17 bases between. The CDR3 covers 15 residues. This CDR3 reads CASSFQAVSDTEAFF. CDR3 DNA sequence: TGCGCCAGCAGTTTCCAGGCGGTTTCGGACACTGAAGCTTTCTTT. Based on the CDR3 plus reference TRBV5-1 and TRBJ1-1, the full variable domain is KAGVTQTPRYLIKTRGQQVTLSCSPISGHRSVSWYQQTPGQGLQFLFEYFSETQRNKGNFPGRFSGRQFSNSRSEMNVSTLELGDSALYLCASSFQAVSDTEAFFGQGTRLTVV.

This clonotype showed up many times. V is TRBV15 and J is TRBJ1-3, with 7 bases that match TRBD1. Unmatched junction bases numbered 3, after V lost 1 base and J lost 0 bases. Germline V gives CDR1 LNHNV, CDR2 YYDKDF (reference sequence). The CDR3 has 16 residues. The CDR3 here is CATSRGTGTSGNTIYF. The DNA of the CDR3 is TGTGCCACCAGCAGAGGGACAGGAACCTCTGGAAACACCATATATTTT.

This clonotype occurred once. This may be a read error: a much more frequent sequence differs by one nucleotide. The chain links TRBV5-1 to TRBJ1-2; D call uncertain. The CDR3 is 13 amino acids. The germline gives CDR1 SGHRS, CDR2 YFSETQ. Here the CDR3 reads CASTQDRSYGHTF. For the CDR3, the DNA is TGCGCCAGCACCCAAGACCGTAGCTATGGCCACACCTTC.

This clonotype has a count of ten or more. The genes are TRBV19 and TRBJ2-3; 7 nucleotides match TRBD2. Per germline, CDR1 LNHDA and CDR2 SQIVND (reference sequence). Trimming cost V 3 bases and J 5 bases; bases outside gene matches: 8. This CDR3 has 15 amino acids. Here the CDR3 reads CASSMRAGFRDTQYF. DNA of the CDR3: TGTGCCAGTAGTATGAGAGCGGGATTCAGAGATACGCAGTATTTT. The full variable domain, in which reference TRBV19 and TRBJ2-3 provide the parts outside the CDR3, is DGGITQSPKYLFRKEGQNVTLSCEQNLNHDAMYWYRQDPGQGLRLIYYSQIVNDFQKGDIAEGYSVSREKKESFPLTVTSAQKNPTAFYLCASSMRAGFRDTQYFGPGTRLTVL.

This clonotype was counted many times. The chain recombines TRBV9 with TRBJ2-2; D may be TRBD2 (6 bases). The CDR3 totals 15 residues. Germline values: CDR1 SGDLS, CDR2 YYNGEE. The V gene lost 2 bases and the J gene lost 2 bases, with 10 bases spanning the gap. CDR3 DNA sequence: TGTGCCAGCAGCGTGGGGGACTTCAACACCGGGGAGCTGTTTTTT. Amino acids: CASSVGDFNTGELFF.

This clonotype was seen only once. A read error may produce the germline difference seen at one junction end. This chain uses TRBV6-2 or TRBV6-3 with TRBJ1-5, with D unclear. Germline assignment: CDR1 MNHEY and CDR2 SVGEGT. The CDR3 is made up of 14 amino acids. Here the CDR3 reads CASSWRDSRQPKHF. The CDR3 bases are TGTGCCAGCAGTTGGAGAGATTCGCGTCAGCCCAAGCATTTT.

At least ten counts were recorded for this clonotype. CDR3 bases: TGTGCCAGCAGTCCGGACGGTTTCTACGAGCAGTACTTC. Translating gives CASSPDGFYEQYF. The chain is built from TRBV6-1 and TRBJ2-7; D is ambiguous. Trimming removed 5 bases at V and 3 bases at J, with 11 bases between. This CDR3 is built from 13 residues. CDR1 is MNHNS and CDR2 is SASEGT in the germline V gene.

The gene calls are TRBV12-3 or TRBV12-4 and TRBJ2-3; 7 nucleotides line up with TRBD2. Trimming removed 0 bases from V and 4 bases from J; junction bases left unmatched: 31. This CDR3 has 24 amino acids. CDR3: CASSLALRGLRLAERKVSADTQYF. CDR3 nucleotide sequence: TGTGCCAGCAGTTTAGCGCTAAGAGGGTTAAGACTAGCTGAGCGCAAGGTATCGGCAGATACGCAGTATTTT.

This clonotype has at least ten counts. This chain uses TRBV6-1 with TRBJ2-3; D might be TRBD2 (5 bases). V lost 6 bases and J lost 2, with 15 bases in between. This CDR3 is built from 15 residues. Germline V gene data show CDR1 as MNHNS and CDR2 as SASEGT. The CDR3 reads CASRPSARVTDTQYF. The CDR3 DNA reads TGTGCCAGCAGGCCGTCAGCGCGGGTCACAGATACGCAGTATTTT.

This clonotype occurred many times. The V gene is TRBV5-5, the J gene TRBJ1-1; 7 nucleotides agree with TRBD1. Germline V CDR1 and CDR2: SGHKS, YYEKEE (reference sequence). The CDR3 extends over 14 amino acids. The V and J ends lost 3 bases and 4 bases, in that order; junction bases with no gene match: 6. The CDR3 reads CASSSPNRGTEAFF. Here the CDR3 DNA reads TGTGCCAGCAGCTCGCCGAACAGGGGCACTGAAGCTTTCTTT.

This clonotype appeared a few times. Written as DNA, the CDR3 is TGTGCCAGCAGGGGACAATCGGGAAACACCATATATTTT. This codes for CASRGQSGNTIYF. The chain carries TRBV9 and TRBJ1-3; D perhaps matches TRBD1 (6 bases). V was shortened by 5 bases and J by 4 bases, with 10 bases between the two germline ends. Germline V lookup: CDR1 SGDLS, CDR2 YYNGEE. This CDR3 contains 13 residues. Based on the CDR3 plus reference TRBV9 and TRBJ1-3, the full variable domain is DSGVTQTPKHLITATGQRVTLRCSPRSGDLSVYWYQQSLDQGLQFLIQYYNGEERAKGNILERFSAQQFPDLHSELNLSSLELGDSALYFCASRGQSGNTIYFGEGSWLTVV.

This clonotype was seen a handful of times. V is TRBV14 and J is TRBJ2-2; D not certain. The CDR3 totals 16 residues. Germline CDR1 SGHDN, CDR2 FVKESK. V gave up 0 bases and J gave up 6 bases, with 14 bases separating them. This chain's CDR3 is CASSQDDSPWAGELFF. CDR3 sequence (DNA): TGTGCCAGCAGCCAAGATGACTCCCCGTGGGCCGGGGAGCTGTTTTTT.

This clonotype was seen repeatedly, ten times or more. V and J are TRBV5-6 and TRBJ1-5, with 10 bases identical to TRBD1. Germline lookup yields CDR1 SGHDT and CDR2 YYEEEE. V lost 3 bases to trimming and J lost 7 bases; unmatched junction nucleotides: 13. The CDR3 sequence is 17 residues long. In nucleotides, the CDR3 is TGTGCCAGCAGCTGGATGACAGGGGGCGGGGGAGACCAGCCCCAGCATTTT. It is translated as CASSWMTGGGGDQPQHF.

This clonotype occurred many times. The chain uses TRBV12-5 and TRBJ1-4; no firm D call. Germline V gives CDR1 LGHNT, CDR2 FRNRAP. Trimming removed 3 bases from V and 3 bases from J, with 8 bases in between. The CDR3 covers 14 residues. The CDR3 loop reads CASGFGTSNEKLFF. CDR3 nucleotides: TGTGCTAGTGGTTTTGGCACTTCTAATGAAAAACTGTTTTTT.